The 31 T cell receptor beta chains below all came from one sample that was sequenced in a study of T cells in Graves' hyperthyroidism and ophthalmopathy. The investigators amplified TCR beta CDR3 regions from RNA transcripts. In the first-round RT-PCR of the TCR CDR3, the HTBI primer set was used. TCRdb analysed the multiplex PCR reads with MiXCR anew, one entry per CDR3 protein. The sample has some 490,000 distinct CDR3 sequences; approximately 23% are singletons. The sequencing sample was made of blood. The receptors stem from a woman aged 70-85 years with Graves' ophthalmopathy.

Turning to this clonotype: A much larger clone lies a single base off, so this may be a read error. This chain connects TRBV12-3 or TRBV12-4 to TRBJ1-1; D is unclear. The CDR3 has 13 residues. Trimming removed 4 bases at V and 7 bases at J, with 13 bases between. The CDR3, as DNA: TGTGCCAGCAGTTCACGAGGATCTGGTGAAGCTTTCTTT. This codes for CASSSRGSGEAFF.

The chain couples TRBV3-1 to TRBJ1-2; no clear D. Trimming took off 0 bases at V and 5 bases at J, with 16 bases between the two ends. Germline V gene data show CDR1 as LGHDT and CDR2 as YNNKEL (reference sequence). This CDR3 has 16 residues. Written as DNA, the CDR3 is TGTGCCAGCAGCCAAGATCGAGGGAAAGGGCTATATGGCTACACCTTC. Its protein product is CASSQDRGKGLYGYTF.

This clonotype showed up many times. The V call is TRBV16, the J call TRBJ2-1; D gene uncertain. V lost 7 bases and J 0 bases, leaving 16 bases between the germline ends. The CDR3 is 16 residues long. Looked up from germline, CDR1 is KGHSY and CDR2 is FQNENV. CDR3 bases: TGTGCCAGCACCTGGATCCAGTCAAACTCCTACAATGAGCAGTTCTTC. Translated: CASTWIQSNSYNEQFF.

This clonotype was found a few times. The chain carries TRBV7-2 and TRBJ2-4; D call uncertain. Deletions cut 3 bases from V and 0 bases from J, with 9 bases between. Germline V gives CDR1 SGHTA, CDR2 FQGNSA. There are 15 residues in the CDR3. CDR3 sequence: CASSLHALAKNIQYF. The CDR3 DNA sequence: TGTGCCAGCAGCTTGCATGCCTTAGCCAAAAACATTCAGTACTTC.

This clonotype was seen only a few times. V usage is TRBV19 and J usage is TRBJ2-1; 11 bases are a match to TRBD2. The CDR3 loop spans 15 amino acids. The V and J ends lost 3 bases and 7 bases, in that order; junction bases with no gene match: 5. Germline CDR1 LNHDA, CDR2 SQIVND (reference sequence). CDR3 region: CASSIGLAGGNEQFF. The DNA for the CDR3 is TGTGCCAGTAGTATTGGCCTAGCGGGGGGTAATGAGCAGTTCTTC.

The CDR3 is CASSRRTGAHTQYF. In nucleotides, the CDR3 is TGCGCCAGCAGCCGGAGGACAGGGGCCCATACGCAGTATTTT. This chain connects TRBV5-1 to TRBJ2-3; 9 nucleotides align to TRBD1. Trimming took 4 bases from V and 7 from J; bases not matched to a gene: 7. CDR1 is SGHRS and CDR2 is YFSETQ in the germline V gene. The CDR3 is made up of 14 amino acids.

This clonotype was found many times. The genes are TRBV7-2 and TRBJ1-5; 8 bases line up with TRBD1. CDR1 is SGHTA and CDR2 is FQGNSA in the germline V gene. V lost 3 bases and J lost 6; bases outside the gene matches: 7. The CDR3 sequence is 15 residues long. In DNA, the CDR3 is TGTGCCAGCAGCTTGGACAGGGCCCTGGGTCAGCCCCAGCATTTT. Its translation is CASSLDRALGQPQHF.

This sequence joins TRBV6-1 and TRBJ2-3; D ambiguous. Trimming stripped 5 bases from V and 0 bases from J, with 12 bases between. Per germline, CDR1 MNHNS and CDR2 SASEGT. The CDR3 totals 15 residues. The CDR3 DNA follows: TGTGCCAGCAGTTCCCAGGTGGATAGCACAGATACGCAGTATTTT. As protein: CASSSQVDSTDTQYF.

This rearrangement joins TRBV20-1 to TRBJ1-5; 8 bases fit TRBD1. Germline CDR1 and CDR2: DFQATT and SNEGSKA (reference sequence). The CDR3 has 17 residues. With 0 bases clipped from V and 0 bases from J, the junction kept 7 bases outside the gene matches. The CDR3 DNA follows: TGCAGTGCTAGAGAGCGGACAGGGAAGGTTAGCAATCAGCCCCAGCATTTT. Protein sequence: CSARERTGKVSNQPQHF.

This clonotype turned up a few times. The V call is TRBV7-2, the J call TRBJ2-4; D possibly uses TRBD1 or TRBD2 (5 bases each). There are 17 residues in the CDR3. V was clipped by 0 bases and J by 0 bases, with 12 bases between them. Germline lookup yields CDR1 SGHTA and CDR2 FQGNSA. The CDR3 sequence: CASSLAMGVVAKNIQYF. The CDR3 bases are TGTGCCAGCAGCTTAGCGATGGGGGTCGTAGCCAAAAACATTCAGTACTTC.

In this sample, this clonotype turned up many times. The V and J genes are TRBV7-2 and TRBJ1-1; D is uncertain. The CDR3 consists of 15 residues. Germline V gene sequence: CDR1 SGHTA, CDR2 FQGNSA. The V end lost 3 bases, the J end lost 2 bases, and 13 bases lay between the germline ends. The CDR3 loop reads CASSLNHNRNTEAFF. DNA of the CDR3: TGTGCCAGCAGCTTGAACCACAACCGTAACACTGAAGCTTTCTTT.

The CDR3 DNA reads as TGTGCCAGCAGCGCCCCGGGGGCTGGGGAAAAACTGTTTTTT. The encoded protein is CASSAPGAGEKLFF. The V gene is TRBV11-2, the J gene TRBJ1-4; a possible D gene is TRBD1 (6 bases). The V end lost 5 bases, the J end lost 8 bases, and 15 bases lay between the germline ends. This CDR3 has 14 amino acids. Germline V gene sequence: CDR1 SGHAT, CDR2 FQNNGV. Filled out from reference TRBV11-2 and TRBJ1-4, the complete variable domain reads EAGVAQSPRYKIIEKRQSVAFWCNPISGHATLYWYQQILGQGPKLLIQFQNNGVVDDSQLPKDRFSAERLKGVDSTLKIQPAKLEDSAVYLCASSAPGAGEKLFFGSGTQLSVL.

This clonotype was recorded at least ten times. The rearrangement links TRBV2 to TRBJ2-3; D is unclear. Trimming cost V 1 base and J 11 bases, with 13 bases left between them. Per the germline V gene, CDR1 is SNHLY and CDR2 is FYNNEI. The CDR3 runs 13 residues. The DNA for the CDR3 is TGTGCCAGCAGTGAAGTGCCTTCCCCTAAGCAGTATTTT. It is translated as CASSEVPSPKQYF.

The chain combines TRBV6-2 or TRBV6-3 with TRBJ2-7; TRBD2 is a possible D gene (5 bases). CDR3 length: 13 amino acids. Between the trimmed V and J ends, which lost 8 bases and 2 bases, there was a span of 13 bases. Germline CDR1 reads MNHEY; CDR2 reads SVGEGT. The CDR3 DNA is TGTGCCAGCGCCAACCGGGAACCCTACGAGCAGTACTTC. Amino acid sequence: CASANREPYEQYF.

This clonotype was found a few times. A much more abundant neighbour one base away suggests this may be a read error. The CDR3 DNA reads as TGTACCACCAGTGATCGCGGACTAGCGGGGGATGAGCAGTTCTTC. Translation: CTTSDRGLAGDEQFF. The chain is built from TRBV24-1 and TRBJ2-1; 13 bases fit TRBD2. Germline V gene data show CDR1 as KGHDR and CDR2 as SFDVKD. The CDR3 totals 15 residues.

This clonotype came up once. V gene TRBV7-3 combines with J gene TRBJ2-1, with D unclear. V was trimmed by 1 base and J by 5 bases, leaving 18 bases between them. Germline lookup yields CDR1 SGHTA and CDR2 FQGTGA. CDR3 length: 17 residues. The CDR3 DNA follows: TGTGCCAGCAGCTTAATCCCCGGGCTTACAAAGGACAATGAGCAGTTCTTC. It translates to CASSLIPGLTKDNEQFF.

This clonotype was recorded a few times. The chain combines TRBV7-3 with TRBJ2-6, with 9 bases matching TRBD1. Germline values: CDR1 SGHTA, CDR2 FQGTGA. Trimming at V came to 1 base and at J to 4 bases, leaving 5 bases not matched to a gene. This CDR3 spans 17 amino acids. This CDR3 reads CASSLNRGLSGANVLTF. CDR3 sequence (DNA): TGTGCCAGCAGCTTAAACAGGGGGCTATCCGGGGCCAACGTCCTGACTTTC.

This clonotype appeared a few times. The chain has TRBV7-9 and TRBJ1-2; a possible D gene is TRBD1 (6 bases). Per germline, CDR1 SEHNR and CDR2 FQNEAQ (reference sequence). The V gene lost 5 bases and the J gene lost 3 bases, with 13 bases spanning the gap. The CDR3 spans 14 residues. The CDR3 loop reads CASSPWTDDYGYTF. The CDR3 nucleotides read TGTGCCAGCAGCCCCTGGACAGATGACTATGGCTACACCTTC.

The chain combines TRBV28 with TRBJ1-6; the D gene is possibly TRBD1 (5 bases). V was trimmed by 5 bases and J by 7 bases, leaving 18 bases between them. Germline assignment: CDR1 MDHEN and CDR2 SYDVKM. This CDR3 region has 16 residues. DNA of the CDR3: TGTGCCAGCAGTCTAAACCGGGACTATTCAAATTCACCCCTCCACTTT. It translates to CASSLNRDYSNSPLHF.

This chain uses TRBV30 with TRBJ1-2, with a weak D call TRBD1 (5 bases). The CDR3 runs to 13 residues. V gave up 2 bases and J gave up 4 bases, with 11 bases separating them. Per the germline V gene, CDR1 is GTSNPN and CDR2 is SVGIG (reference sequence). The CDR3 DNA sequence: TGTGCCTGGAGTAGGGGAGAATCCTATGGCTACACCTTC. Translation gives CAWSRGESYGYTF. Together with reference TRBV30 and TRBJ1-2, the CDR3 gives the full variable domain: SQTIHQWPATLVQPVGSPLSLECTVEGTSNPNLYWYRQAAGRGLQLLFYSVGIGQISSEVPQNLSASRPQDRQFILSSKKLLLSDSGFYLCAWSRGESYGYTFGSGTRLTVV.

The chain couples TRBV9 to TRBJ2-1, with a possible D match to TRBD2 (5 bases). V lost 0 bases, J lost 5 bases, and 9 bases lay in between. The length of the CDR3 is 14 residues. CDR1 and CDR2 from the germline V gene are SGDLS and YYNGEE. The CDR3: CASSVDGLNNEQFF. The CDR3 DNA is TGTGCCAGCAGCGTAGATGGACTCAACAATGAGCAGTTCTTC.

This chain links TRBV30 with TRBJ2-3; D is perhaps TRBD2 (5 bases). CDR1 and CDR2 (germline): GTSNPN, SVGIG (reference sequence). V lost 4 bases to trimming and J lost 3 bases, with 17 bases between them. The CDR3 loop spans 15 amino acids. For the CDR3, the DNA is TGTGCCTGGATGTTCGGTGGGAGTGCAACAGATACGCAGTATTTT. Protein: CAWMFGGSATDTQYF.

This chain connects TRBV7-2 to TRBJ2-3; D perhaps matches TRBD2 (7 bases). Deletions cut 7 bases from V and 7 bases from J, with 21 bases between. The CDR3 is 15 amino acids. Germline V lookup: CDR1 SGHTA, CDR2 FQGNSA. This CDR3 reads CASIQGSLAGHTQYF. CDR3 DNA sequence: TGTGCCAGCATTCAGGGGTCTTTAGCGGGCCATACGCAGTATTTT.

V and J are TRBV19 and TRBJ1-5; D gene uncertain. V lost 3 bases and J 4 bases, leaving 16 bases between the germline ends. Per the germline V gene, CDR1 is LNHDA and CDR2 is SQIVND (reference sequence). The CDR3 consists of 16 residues. CDR3 DNA sequence: TGTGCCAGTAGTATCAGGACCCCAGGAGGGAATCAGCCCCAGCATTTT. Translated, it gives CASSIRTPGGNQPQHF. Combining the CDR3 with reference TRBV19 and TRBJ1-5 gives the whole variable domain DGGITQSPKYLFRKEGQNVTLSCEQNLNHDAMYWYRQDPGQGLRLIYYSQIVNDFQKGDIAEGYSVSREKKESFPLTVTSAQKNPTAFYLCASSIRTPGGNQPQHFGDGTRLSIL.

This clonotype appeared a single time. Germline is not matched at one junction end, which may reflect a read error. The rearrangement uses TRBV27 and TRBJ1-4; D is ambiguous. The CDR3 sequence is 14 residues long. Germline lookup yields CDR1 MNHEY and CDR2 SMNVEV (reference sequence). The CDR3 bases are TGTGCCAGCAGTTTCGACGGACCTAAAGAAAAACTGTTTTTT. Translated, it gives CASSFDGPKEKLFF.

This clonotype has only a few counts. The chain joins TRBV10-1 to TRBJ2-5, with D uncertain. The CDR3 runs 14 residues. The germline CDR1 and CDR2 sequences are WNHNN and SYGVQD (reference sequence). V was trimmed by 7 bases and J by 3 bases, leaving 15 bases between them. CDR3 nucleotide sequence: TGCGCCAGCATTATAGGGCATGTTAAAGAGACCCAGTACTTC. Translation gives CASIIGHVKETQYF.

V gene TRBV30 combines with J gene TRBJ2-7; the match to TRBD2 covers 7 bases. The germline CDR1 and CDR2 sequences are GTSNPN and SVGIG (reference sequence). Trimming cost V 1 base and J 5 bases; bases outside gene matches: 14. This CDR3 spans 16 amino acids. CDR3: CAWSDPRLAGLDEQYF. In DNA, the CDR3 is TGTGCCTGGAGTGACCCCAGATTAGCGGGTCTAGACGAGCAGTACTTC. Full variable domain (outside the CDR3, taken from reference TRBV30 and TRBJ2-7): SQTIHQWPATLVQPVGSPLSLECTVEGTSNPNLYWYRQAAGRGLQLLFYSVGIGQISSEVPQNLSASRPQDRQFILSSKKLLLSDSGFYLCAWSDPRLAGLDEQYFGPGTRLTVT.

This clonotype occurred a few times. This chain links TRBV30 with TRBJ1-1; D is perhaps TRBD1 (5 bases). There are 12 residues in the CDR3. CDR1 is GTSNPN and CDR2 is SVGIG in the germline V gene (reference sequence). The V end lost 3 bases, the J end lost 4 bases, and 9 bases lay between the germline ends. The CDR3 spells CAWSLRGTEAFF. The CDR3 DNA follows: TGTGCCTGGAGCTTGAGGGGCACTGAAGCTTTCTTT.

A few counts support this clonotype. This chain uses TRBV28 with TRBJ1-2; TRBD1 is a possible D gene (5 bases). From germline, CDR1 is MDHEN and CDR2 SYDVKM. The V and J ends lost 11 bases and 0 bases respectively, with 10 bases between them. The CDR3 sequence is 12 residues long. CDR3 amino acids: CALGGANYGYTF. The CDR3 DNA is TGTGCCTTGGGGGGAGCTAACTATGGCTACACCTTC.

The J gene is TRBJ2-4, the V gene TRBV24-1; TRBD2 matches 11 bases. CDR1 and CDR2 from the germline V gene are KGHDR and SFDVKD. The CDR3 totals 15 residues. V shed 1 base and J 7 bases; nucleotides not matched to a gene: 2. The CDR3 region has the DNA TGTGCCACCAGTGATTTTACTAGCGGGAGCAACATTCAGTACTTC. As protein: CATSDFTSGSNIQYF.

This rearrangement joins TRBV11-2 to TRBJ1-3; tentative D call: TRBD1 (5 bases). The CDR3 consists of 17 residues. V lost 1 base and J lost 3, with 16 bases in between. Germline values: CDR1 SGHAT, CDR2 FQNNGV. The DNA for the CDR3 is TGTGCCAGCAGCTTAGCCCGCGGCGGGGGAGGTGGAAACACCATATATTTT. Protein product: CASSLARGGGGGNTIYF.